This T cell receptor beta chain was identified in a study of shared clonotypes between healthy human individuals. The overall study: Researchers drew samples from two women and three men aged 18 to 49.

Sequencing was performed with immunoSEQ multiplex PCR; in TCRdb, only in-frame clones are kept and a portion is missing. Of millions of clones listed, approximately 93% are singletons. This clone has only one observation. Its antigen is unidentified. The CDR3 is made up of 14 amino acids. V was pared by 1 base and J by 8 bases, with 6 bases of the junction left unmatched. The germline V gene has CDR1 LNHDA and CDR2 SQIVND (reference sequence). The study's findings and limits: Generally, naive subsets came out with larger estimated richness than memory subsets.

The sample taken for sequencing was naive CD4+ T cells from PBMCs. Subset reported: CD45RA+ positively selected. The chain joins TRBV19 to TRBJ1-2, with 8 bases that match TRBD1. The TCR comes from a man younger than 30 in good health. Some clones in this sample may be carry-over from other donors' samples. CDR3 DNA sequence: TGTGCCAGTAGTATAGGCCACAGGGGGTACGGCTACACCTTC. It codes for CASSIGHRGYGYTF.